What follows is one T cell receptor beta chain and its context. This record comes from a study of CD8 T cells in Susac syndrome. It was with random hexamers that about 0.45 to 1 ug RNA was reverse transcribed. MiXCR was run by TCRdb on the immunoSEQ multiplex PCR reads, yielding one entry per CDR3 protein. The sample holds fewer than 85,000 distinct CDR3 sequences, about 95% seen once. V trimming: 5 bases; J trimming: 4 bases; junction bases outside the gene matches: 8. Germline CDR1 and CDR2: PRHDT and FYEKMQ (reference sequence). The CDR3 extends over 16 amino acids. The receptor comes from a human donor with multiple sclerosis. This chain uses TRBV13 with TRBJ2-1; the match to TRBD2 covers 10 bases. Sequencing used CD8+ T cells from PBMCs. The CDR3 region has the DNA TGTGCCAGCAGCGGGCAAACTAGCGGGACTTACAATGAGCAGTTCTTC. Protein product: CASSGQTSGTYNEQFF.